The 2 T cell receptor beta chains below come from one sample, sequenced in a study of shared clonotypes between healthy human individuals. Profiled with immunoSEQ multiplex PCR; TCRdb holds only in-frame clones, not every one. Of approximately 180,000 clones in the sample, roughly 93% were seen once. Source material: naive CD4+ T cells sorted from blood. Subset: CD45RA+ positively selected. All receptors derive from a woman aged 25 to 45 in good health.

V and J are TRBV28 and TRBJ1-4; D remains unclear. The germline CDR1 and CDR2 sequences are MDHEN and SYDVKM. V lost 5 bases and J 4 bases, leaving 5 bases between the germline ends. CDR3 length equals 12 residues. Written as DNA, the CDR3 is TGTGCCAGCAGTGGGCTTAATGAAAAACTGTTTTTT. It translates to CASSGLNEKLFF.

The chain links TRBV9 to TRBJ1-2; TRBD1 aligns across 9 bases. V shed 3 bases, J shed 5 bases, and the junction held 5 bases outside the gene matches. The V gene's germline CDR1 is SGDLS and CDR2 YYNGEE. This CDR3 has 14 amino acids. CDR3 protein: CASSGQGVLYGYTF. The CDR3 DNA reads TGTGCCAGCAGCGGACAGGGGGTTCTGTATGGCTACACCTTC.